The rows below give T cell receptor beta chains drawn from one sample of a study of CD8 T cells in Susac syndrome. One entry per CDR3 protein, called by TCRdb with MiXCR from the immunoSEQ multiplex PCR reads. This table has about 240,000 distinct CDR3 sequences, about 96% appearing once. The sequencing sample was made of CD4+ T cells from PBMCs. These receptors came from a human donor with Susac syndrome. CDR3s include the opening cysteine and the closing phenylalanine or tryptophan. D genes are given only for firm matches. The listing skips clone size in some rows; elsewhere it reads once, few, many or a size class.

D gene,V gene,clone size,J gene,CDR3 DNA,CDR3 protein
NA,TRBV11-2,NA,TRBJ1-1,TGTGCCAGCAGCTTAGACCGACAGCTCCGTGAAGCTTTCTTT,CASSLDRQLREAFF
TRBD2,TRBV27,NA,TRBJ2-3,TGTGCCAGCAGTTCCCCCGGACTAGGAAGAGATACGCAGTATTTT,CASSSPGLGRDTQYF
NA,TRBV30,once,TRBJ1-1,TGTGCCTCTTTGACTTGCGATCGGGACTCGTCAAGATTTGAGGACACTGAAGCTTTCTTT,CASLTCDRDSSRFEDTEAFF
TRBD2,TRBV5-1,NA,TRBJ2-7,TGCGCCAGCAGATTTGAAGGGACTACCTACGAGCAGTACTTC,CASRFEGTTYEQYF
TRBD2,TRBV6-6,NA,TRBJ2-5,TGTGCCAGCATTCGGACTAGCGGGGGCGGCCAAGAGACCCAGTACTTC,CASIRTSGGGQETQYF
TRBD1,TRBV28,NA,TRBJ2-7,TGTGCCAGCAGTTTGGCCGGACAGGCGAGCGAGCAGTACTTC,CASSLAGQASEQYF
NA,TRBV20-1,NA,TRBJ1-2,TGCAGTGCTAGCCCAAGTAACTATGGCTACACCTTC,CSASPSNYGYTF
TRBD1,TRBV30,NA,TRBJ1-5,TGTGCCTGGAGTGGCCGGACAGGTAATCAGCCCCAGCATTTT,CAWSGRTGNQPQHF
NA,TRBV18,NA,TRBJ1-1,TGTGCCAGCTCACCGAGCACAGGGAACACTGAAGCTTTCTTT,CASSPSTGNTEAFF
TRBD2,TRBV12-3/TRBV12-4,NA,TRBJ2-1,TGTGCCAGCAGACCCGGACTAGCGGCTAGCTCCTACAATGAGCAGTTCTTC,CASRPGLAASSYNEQFF
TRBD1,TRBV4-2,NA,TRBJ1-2,TGTGCCAGCAGCCCGGGGACAGGCGTGAACTATGGCTACACCTTC,CASSPGTGVNYGYTF
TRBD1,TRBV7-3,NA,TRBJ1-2,TGTGCCAGCAGCTCGACAGGGACCTCCGACTATGGCTACACCTTC,CASSSTGTSDYGYTF
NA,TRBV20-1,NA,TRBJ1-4,TGCAGTGCTAGAGATCTGGGGATAACTAATGAAAAACTGTTTTTT,CSARDLGITNEKLFF
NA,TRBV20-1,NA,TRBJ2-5,TGCAGTGCACTACTAGAGCAAGAGACCCAGTACTTC,CSALLEQETQYF
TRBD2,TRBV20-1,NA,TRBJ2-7,TGCAGCCCAACCCCCACCGGGACTAGCGGGAGCTGGTGCTACGAGCAGTACTTC,CSPTPTGTSGSWCYEQYF
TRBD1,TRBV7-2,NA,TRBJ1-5,TGTGCCAGCAGCCACCCTGGGACAGGGGAGAATCAGCCCCAGCATTTT,CASSHPGTGENQPQHF
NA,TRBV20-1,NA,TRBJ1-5,TGCAGTGCTAGAGAGGTTTCTCATAGCAATCAGCCCCAGCATTTT,CSAREVSHSNQPQHF
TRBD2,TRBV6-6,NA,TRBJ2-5,TGTGCCAGCAGTTCCAGCGGGACGAGCCTCGAAGAGACCCAGTACTTC,CASSSSGTSLEETQYF
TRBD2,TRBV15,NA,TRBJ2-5,TGTGCCACCAGCTCGGGACTAGCGGGGGAGACCCAGTACTTC,CATSSGLAGETQYF
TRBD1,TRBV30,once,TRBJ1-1,TGTGCCTGGCGGGACAGGGCCGACACTGAAGCTTTCTTT,CAWRDRADTEAFF
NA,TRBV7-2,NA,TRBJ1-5,TGTGCCAGCAGCTCCCGGGGGGGGCTACTAAGCAATCAGCCCCAGCATTTT,CASSSRGGLLSNQPQHF
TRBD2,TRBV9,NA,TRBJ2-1,TGTGCCAGCAGCCCCGGGGGGGGTCCGAGGGATGAGCAGTTCTTC,CASSPGGGPRDEQFF
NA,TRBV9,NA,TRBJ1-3,TGTGCCAGCACAACGGGGATTTCTGGAAACACCATATATTTT,CASTTGISGNTIYF
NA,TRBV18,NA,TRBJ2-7,TGTGCCAGCTCACCGGGGGTTGGCTCCTACGAGCAGTACTTC,CASSPGVGSYEQYF
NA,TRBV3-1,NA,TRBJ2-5,TGTGCCAGCACAACTCAAACAGGTAGCCAAGAGACCCAGTACTTC,CASTTQTGSQETQYF
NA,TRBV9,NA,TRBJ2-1,TGTGCCAGCAGCGTAGGGCCCAATGGCCGGAATGAGCAGTTCTTC,CASSVGPNGRNEQFF
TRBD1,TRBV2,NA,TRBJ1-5,TGTGCCAGCAGTGATAACAGGGGGTGGTATCAGCCCCAGCATTTT,CASSDNRGWYQPQHF
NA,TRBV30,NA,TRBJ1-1,TGTGCCTGGAGCAGAACAGGGTCTGAAGCTTTCTTT,CAWSRTGSEAFF
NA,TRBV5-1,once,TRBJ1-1,TGCGCCAGCAGCTCAGGGCCTACCGGTTGGAACACTGAAGCTTTCTTT,CASSSGPTGWNTEAFF
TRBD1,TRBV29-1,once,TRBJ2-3,TGCAGCGGAACCGGGACAGGGGGCACAGATACGCAGTATTTT,CSGTGTGGTDTQYF
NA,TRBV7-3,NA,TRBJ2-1,TGTGCCAGCAGCTATCCGGGACTCTCCTACAATGAGCAGTTCTTC,CASSYPGLSYNEQFF
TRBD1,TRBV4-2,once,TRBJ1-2,TGTGCCAGCAGCCTGGGACAGAATACTAACTATGGCTACACCTTC,CASSLGQNTNYGYTF